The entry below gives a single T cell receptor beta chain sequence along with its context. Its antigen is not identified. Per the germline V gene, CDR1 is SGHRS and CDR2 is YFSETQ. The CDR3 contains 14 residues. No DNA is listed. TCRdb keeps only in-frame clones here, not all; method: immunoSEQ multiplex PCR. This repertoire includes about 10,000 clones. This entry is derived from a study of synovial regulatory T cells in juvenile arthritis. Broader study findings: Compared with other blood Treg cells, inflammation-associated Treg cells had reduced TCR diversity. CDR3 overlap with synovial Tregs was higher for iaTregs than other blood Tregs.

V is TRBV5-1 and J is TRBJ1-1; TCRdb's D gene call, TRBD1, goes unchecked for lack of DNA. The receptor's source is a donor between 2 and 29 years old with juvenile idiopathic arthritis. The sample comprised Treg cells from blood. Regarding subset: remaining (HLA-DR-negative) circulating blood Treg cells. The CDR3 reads CASSLSGGRTEAFF.